The 5 T cell receptor beta chains listed next were all sequenced from one sample in a study of CD8+CD57+ T cells in acquired aplastic anemia (dated by TCRdb to the late 2010s). Instrument used: Illumina HiSeq 2000. TCR beta VDJ combination and CDR3 sequence profiling used genomic DNA as the template. Using fastp at Q25 and MiXCR, TCRdb reprocessed the public reads and kept productive beta chains. Each record represents a unique CDR3 protein, reported with the most common genes and DNA among its rows. The sample has over 40,000 distinct CDR3 sequences on record, around two thirds of them singletons. The ten largest make up roughly 34% of the sample. The sequenced sample consisted of sorted CD4+, CD8+, or CD8+CD57+ T cells (not recorded which) from PBMCs. These TCRs come from a human donor in good health, serving as a control.

This clonotype was recorded a few times. The chain is built from TRBV29-1 and TRBJ2-7; D gene ambiguous. Trimming pared 8 bases from V and 4 bases from J, leaving 12 bases between. From germline, CDR1 is SQVTM and CDR2 ANQGSEA. This CDR3 comprises 11 residues. The CDR3 is CSSETRYEQYF. The CDR3 region has the DNA TGCAGCAGTGAAACGCGTTACGAGCAGTACTTC.

J is TRBJ1-2 and V is TRBV7-9; tentative D call: TRBD1 (6 bases). Germline V gene sequence: CDR1 SEHNR, CDR2 FQNEAQ (reference sequence). The CDR3 spans 13 residues. V was clipped by 6 bases and J by 4 bases, with 12 bases between them. This CDR3 reads CASSSDRSYGYTF. Here the CDR3 DNA reads TGTGCCAGCAGTTCCGACAGGTCCTATGGCTACACCTTC.

This chain uses TRBV7-7 with TRBJ2-1; a possible D gene is TRBD2 (5 bases). Trimming took 5 bases from V and 5 from J, leaving 10 bases between them. Germline values: CDR1 SSHAT, CDR2 FNYEAQ (reference sequence). The CDR3 spans 13 residues. Here the CDR3 DNA reads TGTGCCAGCAGCACTAGACCAGACAATGAGCAGTTCTTC. Encoded protein: CASSTRPDNEQFF.

This chain connects TRBV7-9 to TRBJ1-6; D not certain. Germline loops: CDR1 SEHNR, CDR2 FQNEAQ (reference sequence). Deletions cut 3 bases from V and 9 bases from J, with 9 bases between. This CDR3 has 13 residues. The CDR3 here is CASSFDLSSPLHF. In DNA form, the CDR3 reads TGTGCCAGCAGCTTTGATCTGAGTTCACCCCTCCACTTT. Drawing the rest from reference TRBV7-9 and TRBJ1-6, the complete variable domain is DTGVSQNPRHKITKRGQNVTFRCDPISEHNRLYWYRQTLGQGPEFLTYFQNEAQLEKSRLLSDRFSAERPKGSFSTLEIQRTEQGDSAMYLCASSFDLSSPLHFGNGTRLTVT.

In the case of this clonotype: One junction end disagrees with the germline gene, perhaps due to a read error. This sequence joins TRBV10-3 and TRBJ2-7; either TRBD1 or TRBD2 may fit D (6 bases each). Germline values: CDR1 ENHRY, CDR2 SYGVKD. This CDR3 spans 15 amino acids. CDR3 sequence (DNA): TGTGCCATTAGTGAGGGGGGAGGCCCCTACTACGAGCAGTACTTC. Its protein product is CAISEGGGPYYEQYF.